This TCR beta chain is from a study of blood T cells in healthy people across ages. A J-beta primer mix and a sample-barcoded 5' primer were used in a second PCR of roughly 6 to 12 cycles. A single record per CDR3 protein comes from TCRdb applying MiXCR to the 5' RACE reads. The sample comprises about 1.4 million distinct CDR3 sequences, 59% of which are singletons, and 5.5% to 8% rests with the top ten. Germline V gene lookup returns CDR1 SGHRS and CDR2 YFSETQ. The CDR3 spans 15 residues. Trimming removed 0 bases at V and 5 bases at J, with 14 bases between. The specimen sequenced was blood. V is TRBV5-1 and J is TRBJ1-2; tentatively, D is TRBD1 (5 bases). This clonotype was obtained from a man younger than 30 in good health. CDR3 bases: TGCGCCAGCAGCTTGGCCGGGACGGAGAGTTATGGCTACACCTTC. Translating it yields CASSLAGTESYGYTF.